The sequence of this T cell receptor (delta chain) was determined in a study of gamma-delta chains in newborns, infants, children. About the research overall: Polyclonal expansion of innate γδ T cells after birth follows microbial exposure.

In its sample, this clone was seen a few times. The germline gives CDR1 GEAIGNYY, CDR2 EKD. The CDR3 has 19 residues. V shed 0 bases, J shed 2 bases, and the junction held 9 bases outside the gene matches. TCRdb redid the clone calls on the reads with CATT. The top ten clones hold more than 10% of a sample with under 3,000 delta-chain clones, roughly 46% of them seen once. The source is a child who received the measles vaccine. The sequencing here drew on blood, taken at baseline. The V and J genes are TRDV2 and TRDJ3; 7 nucleotides match TRDD3. This chain's CDR3 is CACDTLRTGEAWDTRQMFF. Written as DNA, the CDR3 is TGTGCCTGTGACACCTTGCGTACTGGGGAGGCCTGGGACACCCGACAGATGTTTTTC.